These T cell receptor beta chains were read from a single sample in a study of OX40 agonist ivuxolimab in advanced cancers. The assay was immunoSEQ multiplex PCR, and TCRdb's table has in-frame clones only and misses some. This sample carries under 85,000 clones, more than 75% of them seen once, and the ten largest clones take 2% to 3%. The material sequenced was CD4+ or CD8+ T cells sorted from blood, taken in a trial of the OX40 agonist ivuxolimab. The receptors shown here come from an adult with an advanced solid tumor such as melanoma, head and neck, liver or kidney cancer. CDR3s include the opening cysteine and the closing phenylalanine or tryptophan. Each record gives: V gene, J gene, D gene, CDR3 DNA, CDR3 protein. A D gene is named only where the DNA matches it firmly.

v_call: TRBV28; j_call: TRBJ2-1; d_call: TRBD1; cdr3_nt: TGTGCCACCACTTCCCCAGGGGGACCTCACCAGTTCTTC; cdr3_aa: CATTSPGGPHQFF
v_call: TRBV6-1; j_call: TRBJ1-4; d_call: .; cdr3_nt: TGTGCCAGCAGTGAAGTAAAGGGGATTGGGAAACTGTTTTTT; cdr3_aa: CASSEVKGIGKLFF
v_call: TRBV6-5; j_call: TRBJ2-3; d_call: .; cdr3_nt: TGTGCCAGCTCGGGACTCGAAAGCACAGATACGCAGTATTTT; cdr3_aa: CASSGLESTDTQYF
v_call: TRBV30; j_call: TRBJ2-7; d_call: TRBD2; cdr3_nt: TGTGCCTGGAGTGTACAGCCGGGAGGCGAGCAGTACTTC; cdr3_aa: CAWSVQPGGEQYF
v_call: TRBV7-2; j_call: TRBJ2-2; d_call: .; cdr3_nt: TGTGCCAGCAGCTTTGAGGGGAACACCGGGGAGCTGTTTTTT; cdr3_aa: CASSFEGNTGELFF
v_call: TRBV6-6; j_call: TRBJ1-3; d_call: .; cdr3_nt: TGTGCCAGCAGTGAGTGGGACGGAAACACCATATATTTT; cdr3_aa: CASSEWDGNTIYF
v_call: TRBV7-6; j_call: TRBJ2-5; d_call: .; cdr3_nt: TGTGCCAGCAGCTTAGATGCCGGGGGAGGAGAGACCCAGTACTTC; cdr3_aa: CASSLDAGGGETQYF
v_call: TRBV6-1; j_call: TRBJ1-6; d_call: .; cdr3_nt: TGTGCCAGCAGTGAAGCTGGCTATAATTCACCCCTCCACTTT; cdr3_aa: CASSEAGYNSPLHF
v_call: TRBV30; j_call: TRBJ1-2; d_call: .; cdr3_nt: TGTGCCTGGAGTGGGACGAGCTATGGCTACACCTTC; cdr3_aa: CAWSGTSYGYTF
v_call: TRBV5-8; j_call: TRBJ1-2; d_call: .; cdr3_nt: TGTGCCAGCAGCTTGCTGGACTATGGCTACACCTTC; cdr3_aa: CASSLLDYGYTF